This T cell receptor beta chain was recovered during a study of monozygotic twins with cystic fibrosis. Overall study: Roughly 3 micrograms of fragmented DNA underwent approximately 15 PCR cycles for library preparation.

Sequencing was performed with immunoSEQ multiplex PCR; in TCRdb, only in-frame clones are kept and a portion is missing. The sample carries under 30,000 clones, 96% recorded once. The CDR3 extends over 13 amino acids. The germline CDR1 and CDR2 sequences are SGHDT and YYEEEE. V dropped 4 bases and J dropped 0 bases, with 8 bases sitting between them. Notes on this clone: What it binds is unknown.

General study results and limits: Unrelated CF individuals shared fewer identical clonotypes than monozygotic CF twins. Clonality was generally low (median around 0.0098), higher in the most severe patients.

This clonotype was sampled from a girl aged 2 to 9 with cystic fibrosis. V is TRBV5-6 and J is TRBJ2-7; D is unclear. The sample was blood. The CDR3 is CASSPFGSYEQYF. CDR3 in DNA: TGTGCCAGCAGCCCTTTCGGCTCCTACGAGCAGTACTTC.